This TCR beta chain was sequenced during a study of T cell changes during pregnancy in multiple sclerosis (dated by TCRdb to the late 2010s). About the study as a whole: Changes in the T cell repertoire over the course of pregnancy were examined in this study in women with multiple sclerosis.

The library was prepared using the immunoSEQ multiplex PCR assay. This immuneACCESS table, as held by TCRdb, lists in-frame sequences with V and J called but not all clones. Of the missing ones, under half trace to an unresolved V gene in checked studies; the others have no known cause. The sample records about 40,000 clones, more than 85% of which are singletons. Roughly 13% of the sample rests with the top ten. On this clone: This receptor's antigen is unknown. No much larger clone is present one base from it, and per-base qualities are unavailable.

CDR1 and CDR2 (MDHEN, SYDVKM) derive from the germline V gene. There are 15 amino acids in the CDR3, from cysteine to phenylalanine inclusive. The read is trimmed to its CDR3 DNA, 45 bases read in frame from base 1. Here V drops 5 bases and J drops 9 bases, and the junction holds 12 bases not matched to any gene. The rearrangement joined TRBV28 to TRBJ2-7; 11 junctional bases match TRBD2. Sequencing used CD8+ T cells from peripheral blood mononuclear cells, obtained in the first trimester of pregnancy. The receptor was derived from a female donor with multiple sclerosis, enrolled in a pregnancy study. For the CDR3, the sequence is CASSPTSGGLFGQYF. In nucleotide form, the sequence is TGTGCCAGCAGTCCTACTAGCGGGGGCCTCTTTGGGCAGTACTTC.